Sequencing of this T cell receptor (beta chain) was carried out in a study of naive and memory T cell subsets. Study findings and constraints: Possibly reflecting memory cells re-expressing CD45RA, a few larger clonotypes occurred in naive repertoires, especially CD8.

The germline gives CDR1 MNHEY, CDR2 SVGAGI. Trimming left V 2 bases short and J 4 bases short, with 13 bases between. This CDR3 has 15 amino acids. Of note for this clonotype: Its specificity is unknown.

The beta constant-region primer was an equimolar mix of two oligonucleotides covering TRBC1 and TRBC2. The ligated cDNA underwent four PCR rounds using SP2 and nested alpha and beta constant-region primers. TCRdb analysed the UMI-ligation and nested PCR reads with MiXCR anew, one entry per CDR3 protein. The repertoire holds 120,000 to 150,000 distinct CDR3 sequences, with about a sixth as singletons. CMV status came from CD4+ T cell IFNgamma after overnight CMV lysate stimulation of fresh PBMCs. This TCR derives from a human donor in good health. The specimen sequenced was naive CD4+ T cells from blood. This sequence joins TRBV6-5 and TRBJ2-3; possibly TRBD2 for D (5 bases). Here the CDR3 DNA reads TGTGCCAGCAGTTACCTGGGGAGTCCCGCAGATACGCAGTATTTT. As protein: CASSYLGSPADTQYF.